This TCR beta chain was recorded in a study of response to subunit inactivated influenza vaccine. Study-level results: It was the authors' suggestion that each seasonal influenza vaccination recruits few new T cells.

A single record per CDR3 protein comes from TCRdb applying MiXCR to the RT-PCR reads. This table holds under 550,000 distinct CDR3 sequences, approximately 6.9% found once. Notes on this clonotype: Its antigen is not identified.

Germline loops: CDR1 MDHEN, CDR2 SYDVKM. This CDR3 is built from 14 residues. The germline V and J ends were trimmed by 5 bases and 8 bases, with 15 bases remaining between them. This clonotype was obtained from a man aged 50 to 69 who received an inactivated influenza vaccine. The material sequenced was PBMCs from blood, taken roughly 24 months after vaccination. The chain carries TRBV28 and TRBJ1-4; no reliable D call. The CDR3, as DNA: TGTGCCAGCAGTAACCCGCACTCCAGGGAAAAACTGTTTTTT. This encodes CASSNPHSREKLFF.